Each of the 30 T cell receptor beta chains below was sequenced from the same sample in a study of T cell responses to AZD1222 COVID-19 vaccine. The method was immunoSEQ multiplex PCR; TCRdb's version includes in-frame clones alone and lacks a portion of them. The repertoire holds 130,000 or so clones, with more than 85% as singletons. Sequencing used peripheral blood, obtained 28 days after the second AZD1222 dose. The receptors shown here come from an adult who received the AZD1222 COVID-19 vaccine.

The chain links TRBV7-9 to TRBJ2-3; D remains ambiguous. The CDR3 runs to 13 residues. The V gene lost 1 base and the J gene lost 5 bases, with 7 bases spanning the gap. Germline V CDR1 and CDR2: SEHNR, FQNEAQ (reference sequence). In DNA form, the CDR3 reads TGTGCCAGCAGCTTAGGGGCGGTAGATACGCAGTATTTT. This encodes CASSLGAVDTQYF.

This clone was seen once. The V gene is TRBV29-1, the J gene TRBJ1-2, with TRBD1 matching 8 bases. With V trimmed by 2 bases and J by 9 bases, 8 bases remained unmatched. Germline values: CDR1 SQVTM, CDR2 ANQGSEA. The CDR3 has 13 amino acids. The CDR3 nucleotides read TGCAGCGTTGAAAGTCAGGGGGCGTATAGCTACACCTTC. Translated, it gives CSVESQGAYSYTF.

The J gene is TRBJ2-1, the V gene TRBV7-9; 9 bases are shared with TRBD2. Germline V CDR1 and CDR2: SEHNR, FQNEAQ (reference sequence). This CDR3 has 15 amino acids. J was trimmed by 14 bases and V by 5 bases; bases with no gene match: 16. Written as DNA, the CDR3 is TGTGCCAGCAGCCCACGGGGGCTAGCGGGGAGATCTAAGTTCTTC. Amino acids: CASSPRGLAGRSKFF.

Only one count was recorded for this clone. V usage is TRBV7-2 and J usage is TRBJ2-1; tentative D call: TRBD2 (5 bases). Germline V CDR1 and CDR2: SGHTA, FQGNSA. V lost 4 bases to trimming and J lost 0 bases, with 19 bases between them. The CDR3 loop spans 18 amino acids. The CDR3 here is CASSSLSLLVSSYNEQFF. The CDR3 DNA reads as TGTGCCAGCAGCTCACTGAGCCTACTAGTGAGCTCCTACAATGAGCAGTTCTTC. Together with reference TRBV7-2 and TRBJ2-1, the CDR3 gives the full variable domain: GAGVSQSPSNKVTEKGKDVELRCDPISGHTALYWYRQSLGQGLEFLIYFQGNSAPDKSGLPSDRFSAERTGGSVSTLTIQRTQQEDSAVYLCASSSLSLLVSSYNEQFFGPGTRLTVL.

This chain uses TRBV9 with TRBJ2-3; the D gene is possibly TRBD1 (6 bases). This CDR3 has 13 residues. V was pared by 8 bases and J by 0 bases, with 10 bases between. CDR1 and CDR2 from the germline V gene are SGDLS and YYNGEE. CDR3 sequence (DNA): TGTGCCAGTCAGGGGCTCAGCACAGATACGCAGTATTTT. As protein: CASQGLSTDTQYF.

This chain uses TRBV7-9 with TRBJ2-1; D uncertain. From germline, CDR1 is SEHNR and CDR2 FQNEAQ (reference sequence). Trimming took 4 bases from V and 10 from J, leaving 8 bases between them. The CDR3 consists of 11 residues. This CDR3 reads CASSSYWEQFF. The CDR3 nucleotides are TGTGCCAGCAGCTCCTATTGGGAGCAGTTCTTC.

The V gene is TRBV19, the J gene TRBJ1-2; D perhaps matches TRBD1 (5 bases). Per germline, CDR1 LNHDA and CDR2 SQIVND (reference sequence). The CDR3 contains 13 residues. Trimming shortened V by 3 bases and J by 8 bases, and 13 bases separated the two germline ends. The CDR3 DNA reads TGTGCCAGTAGTATGGGGACCAGGGACGGCTACACCTTC. It is translated as CASSMGTRDGYTF.

This clone was seen once. The rearrangement links TRBV5-6 to TRBJ1-3, with D hard to call. Deletions cut 0 bases from V and 0 bases from J, with 16 bases between. The CDR3 length is 18 residues. CDR1 is SGHDT, CDR2 YYEEEE, per germline. CDR3 protein: CASSLAGGPGFSGNTIYF. CDR3 DNA sequence: TGTGCCAGCAGCTTGGCCGGAGGGCCAGGCTTCTCTGGAAACACCATATATTTT.

The chain has TRBV7-9 and TRBJ1-1, with D maybe TRBD1 (5 bases). This CDR3 contains 12 residues. CDR1 is SEHNR, CDR2 FQNEAQ, per germline (reference sequence). V was trimmed by 6 bases and J by 11 bases, leaving 16 bases between them. The CDR3 DNA reads TGTGCCAGCAGTTCTAGGGGACGTCGGGCTTTCTTT. Amino acid sequence: CASSSRGRRAFF.

This chain uses TRBV11-2 with TRBJ1-2; D possibly corresponds to TRBD1 (5 bases). This CDR3 spans 14 amino acids. Germline V gene lookup returns CDR1 SGHAT and CDR2 FQNNGV. Trimming took 0 bases from V and 8 from J, leaving 13 bases between them. The CDR3 spells CASSLDGGLEGYTF. Written as DNA, the CDR3 is TGTGCCAGCAGCTTAGACGGGGGATTAGAGGGCTACACCTTC.

The V call is TRBV5-1, the J call TRBJ2-1; 7 nucleotides line up with TRBD2. Germline CDR1 is SGHRS and CDR2 is YFSETQ. This CDR3 is 15 amino acids long. V lost 2 bases, J lost 4 bases, and 6 bases stayed unmatched. The CDR3 protein is CASSLEASGYNEQFF. The CDR3 DNA reads as TGCGCCAGCAGCTTAGAAGCTAGCGGATACAATGAGCAGTTCTTC.

The J gene is TRBJ2-7, the V gene TRBV9, with D perhaps matching TRBD2 (5 bases). CDR3 length: 15 amino acids. V was trimmed by 4 bases and J by 2 bases, leaving 16 bases between them. Germline values: CDR1 SGDLS, CDR2 YYNGEE. CDR3 DNA: TGTGCCAGCAGCCCAGGACTGATCTCCACCTACGAGCAGTACTTC. This translates into CASSPGLISTYEQYF.

The chain is built from TRBV19 and TRBJ2-1; 10 bases agree with TRBD1. Germline-derived CDR1 and CDR2 are LNHDA and SQIVND (reference sequence). The CDR3 has 15 amino acids. Germline trimming cut 6 bases from V and 3 bases from J; bases unmatched to any gene: 5. CDR3 nucleotides: TGTGCCAGTAGCAATAGGGACAGGGGCTACAATGAGCAGTTCTTC. As protein: CASSNRDRGYNEQFF.

This clone was picked up one time. J is TRBJ1-3 and V is TRBV7-2; D might be TRBD1 (6 bases). Germline V gives CDR1 SGHTA, CDR2 FQGNSA. The CDR3 sequence is 15 residues long. Trimming shortened V by 4 bases and J by 1 base, and 11 bases separated the two germline ends. The CDR3 loop reads CASSYQGMSGNTIYF. In nucleotides, the CDR3 is TGTGCCAGCAGCTATCAGGGGATGTCTGGAAACACCATATATTTT.

The genes are TRBV2 and TRBJ1-1; D uncertain. Germline assignment: CDR1 SNHLY and CDR2 FYNNEI. The CDR3 totals 12 residues. Deletions cut 10 bases from V and 2 bases from J, with 11 bases between. CDR3 amino acids: CATNLGNTEAFF. The CDR3 DNA is TGTGCCACCAACCTCGGCAACACTGAAGCTTTCTTT.

This clone was seen a few times. The chain recombines TRBV19 with TRBJ2-7, with TRBD2 matching 11 bases. The CDR3 is 14 residues long. Losses at the gene ends were 6 bases for V and 3 bases for J; bases not matched to a gene: 4. Germline V gives CDR1 LNHDA, CDR2 SQIVND (reference sequence). The CDR3 DNA reads as TGTGCCAGTAGCCCTGGGACTAGCGGCTACGAGCAGTACTTC. As protein: CASSPGTSGYEQYF.

The chain carries TRBV16 and TRBJ2-2, with no clear D. This CDR3 has 17 residues. Deletions cut 0 bases from V and 4 bases from J, with 15 bases between. Germline V lookup: CDR1 KGHSY, CDR2 FQNENV. The CDR3 DNA follows: TGTGCCAGCAGCCAATCAACGGCAGCGAAAAGCACCGGGGAGCTGTTTTTT. Residues: CASSQSTAAKSTGELFF.

The rearrangement joins TRBV19 to TRBJ1-5; weak D call: TRBD1 (6 bases). This CDR3 has 16 residues. Germline CDR1 reads LNHDA; CDR2 reads SQIVND (reference sequence). The V end lost 4 bases, the J end lost 0 bases, and 13 bases lay between the germline ends. In nucleotides, the CDR3 is TGTGCCAGTAGTACGTGGACAGTCCATAGCAATCAGCCCCAGCATTTT. This translates into CASSTWTVHSNQPQHF.

The V and J genes are TRBV7-8 and TRBJ1-5; a possible D gene is TRBD1 (6 bases). The CDR3 loop spans 15 amino acids. The V end was cut by 1 base, the J end by 5 bases, with 12 bases between. Per germline, CDR1 SGHVS and CDR2 FQNEAQ. The CDR3 loop is CASSLVSRGYQPQHF. CDR3 DNA sequence: TGTGCCAGCAGCTTAGTGAGCAGGGGATATCAGCCCCAGCATTTT.

J is TRBJ2-3 and V is TRBV19; TRBD2 matches 8 bases. Germline-derived CDR1 and CDR2 are LNHDA and SQIVND (reference sequence). V dropped 9 bases and J dropped 0; count of bases not matched to a gene: 5. The CDR3 is 14 amino acids. The CDR3 loop reads CASSRGESTDTQYF. The DNA of the CDR3 is TGTGCCAGCTCGCGGGGGGAAAGCACAGATACGCAGTATTTT. The variable domain in full, completed from reference TRBV19 and TRBJ2-3, reads DGGITQSPKYLFRKEGQNVTLSCEQNLNHDAMYWYRQDPGQGLRLIYYSQIVNDFQKGDIAEGYSVSREKKESFPLTVTSAQKNPTAFYLCASSRGESTDTQYFGPGTRLTVL.

The chain couples TRBV21-1 to TRBJ2-7; the table's TRBD1 call for D was not verified on the DNA. TRBV21-1 has pseudogene status. The length of the CDR3 is 19 residues. CDR3 protein: CASSNRQGARLRSSYEQYV. CDR3 DNA sequence: TGTGCCAGCAGCAATCGACAGGGGGCTCGGCTCCGATCATCCTACGAGCAGTACGTC.

V is TRBV19 and J is TRBJ1-2; D not resolved. From germline, CDR1 is LNHDA and CDR2 SQIVND (reference sequence). V lost 1 base and J 3 bases, leaving 12 bases between the germline ends. The CDR3 has 15 amino acids. CDR3: CASSIVMAPDYGYTF. The CDR3 region has the DNA TGTGCCAGTAGTATAGTGATGGCTCCAGACTATGGCTACACCTTC.

This chain links TRBV11-2 with TRBJ2-3, with unresolved D. Between the trimmed V and J ends, which lost 5 bases and 2 bases, there was a span of 5 bases. The V gene's germline CDR1 is SGHAT and CDR2 FQNNGV. The CDR3 spans 12 residues. The CDR3 sequence is CASSRPTDTQYF. In nucleotides, the CDR3 is TGTGCCAGCAGCCGCCCCACAGATACGCAGTATTTT.

V usage is TRBV7-3 and J usage is TRBJ2-3, with unresolved D. The ends were cut back, 6 bases at V and 4 bases at J, with 11 bases in the middle. CDR1 SGHTA and CDR2 FQGTGA come from the germline V gene. This CDR3 has 13 amino acids. The CDR3 protein is CASRQPPADTQYF. Written as DNA, the CDR3 is TGTGCCAGCAGACAACCCCCGGCAGATACGCAGTATTTT. Full variable domain (remainder filled in from reference TRBV7-3 and TRBJ2-3): GAGVSQTPSNKVTEKGKYVELRCDPISGHTALYWYRQSLGQGPEFLIYFQGTGAADDSGLPNDRFFAVRPEGSVSTLKIQRTERGDSAVYLCASRQPPADTQYFGPGTRLTVL.

Only one count was recorded for this clone. The chain carries TRBV7-9 and TRBJ1-1; D gene ambiguous. The CDR3 is 14 amino acids. The germline V and J ends were trimmed by 3 bases and 1 base, with 9 bases remaining between them. The germline V gene has CDR1 SEHNR and CDR2 FQNEAQ (reference sequence). CDR3 sequence (DNA): TGTGCCAGCAGCTTCCAGGCTGCGAACACTGAAGCTTTCTTT. Translation gives CASSFQAANTEAFF.

This chain joins TRBV3-1 (or the pseudogene TRBV3-2) and TRBJ2-5; 8 bases are a match to TRBD2. V gave up 1 base and J gave up 1 base; unmatched junction bases: 5. The CDR3 sequence is 16 residues long. CDR1 LGHDT and CDR2 YNNKEL come from the germline V gene (reference sequence). The DNA for the CDR3 is TGTGCCAGCAGCCAAGGGGAACTAGCGGCCCAAGAGACCCAGTACTTC. This sequence encodes CASSQGELAAQETQYF.

The V gene is TRBV25-1, the J gene TRBJ2-5; D is unresolved. The CDR3 runs 13 residues. The V gene lost 5 bases and the J gene lost 1 base, with 8 bases spanning the gap. The germline V gene encodes CDR1 MGHDK and CDR2 SYGVNS. The CDR3 sequence is CASSRRSQETQYF. Here the CDR3 DNA reads TGTGCCAGCAGTCGAAGGTCCCAAGAGACCCAGTACTTC.

This rearrangement joins TRBV9 to TRBJ2-7, with D maybe TRBD1 (5 bases). V lost 1 base, J lost 4 bases, and 9 bases lay in between. Germline V lookup: CDR1 SGDLS, CDR2 YYNGEE. This CDR3 is built from 13 residues. CDR3 coding DNA: TGTGCCAGCAGCGTATCAGACAGTTACGAGCAGTACTTC. Its translation is CASSVSDSYEQYF.

This clone came up once. The CDR3 reads CASSSGAGVNEQFF. As DNA, the CDR3 is TGTGCCAGCAGCTCGGGAGCGGGGGTCAATGAGCAGTTCTTC. The rearrangement uses TRBV11-3 and TRBJ2-1; 8 bases map to TRBD2. This CDR3 has 14 amino acids. With 4 bases clipped from V and 6 bases from J, the junction kept 5 bases outside the gene matches. The germline V gene encodes CDR1 SGHNT and CDR2 YENEEA.

This rearrangement joins TRBV7-9 to TRBJ2-2, with D possibly being TRBD2 (5 bases). The length of the CDR3 is 14 residues. V dropped 5 bases and J dropped 7 bases, with 14 bases sitting between them. CDR1 and CDR2 from the germline V gene are SEHNR and FQNEAQ (reference sequence). The DNA of the CDR3 is TGTGCCAGCAGCACTCAGAGGGTTGGCGGGGAGCTGTTTTTT. Translation gives CASSTQRVGGELFF.